This record covers a single T cell receptor (beta chain). Its specificity is not known. The sample belongs to a study of T cells after yellow fever vaccination. About the study: The authors prepared low-cell-number fractions using SMART-Seq v4 Ultra Low Input.

Trimming cost V 7 bases and J 5 bases, with 8 bases left between them. CDR3 length: 11 amino acids. Notes on the study in general: Shared CD4/CD8 clonotypes were a small share, likely from convergent recombination. Within FACS-sorted repertoires, abundant clonotypes contaminating from the bulk population could be present.

For TCR, cDNA came from 5'RACE template switching, which added a universal primer site and UMIs. TCRdb called the 5' RACE reads again in MiXCR, with one record for every CDR3 protein. The data contain around 530,000 distinct CDR3 sequences, around a sixth of them singletons. The source material was PBMCs, sampled 5 days after the first yellow fever vaccination. The chain recombines TRBV12-3 or TRBV12-4 with TRBJ2-5; D remains unclear. This receptor was identified in a man between 18 and 35 years old who received the YFV17D yellow fever vaccine. CDR3 sequence: CASKAGETQYF. The CDR3 DNA follows: TGTGCCAGCAAGGCCGGGGAGACCCAGTACTTC.